The TCR beta chain described here comes from a study of blood T cell repertoires in COVID-19. Profiling relied on immunoSEQ multiplex PCR, and the TCRdb table lists in-frame clones only, not all of them. The sample shows 260,000 or so clones, 88% of them seen only once. With 4 bases removed from V and 5 bases from J, the gap between germline ends came to 10 bases. CDR3 length: 13 residues. CDR1 SGHKS and CDR2 YYEKEE come from the germline V gene (reference sequence). The V gene is TRBV5-5, the J gene TRBJ2-4, with D unclear. Sequencing was carried out using PBMCs or T cells enriched from blood (not recorded which). This receptor was taken from a woman in her thirties or forties with acute COVID-19. The CDR3 bases are TGTGCCAGCAGCGCCGCGGCGGAAAACATTCAGTACTTC. Its protein is CASSAAAENIQYF. Using reference TRBV5-5 and TRBJ2-4 for the parts outside the CDR3, the full variable domain is DAGVTQSPTHLIKTRGQQVTLRCSPISGHKSVSWYQQVLGQGPQFIFQYYEKEERGRGNFPDRFSARQFPNYSSELNVNALLLGDSALYLCASSAAAENIQYFGAGTRLSVL.